The entry below gives a single T cell receptor beta chain sequence along with its context. There are 16 residues in the CDR3. The germline gives CDR1 SEHNR, CDR2 FQNEAQ (reference sequence). Trimming stripped 5 bases from V and 0 bases from J, with 16 bases between. These data originate in a study of shared T cell receptors in the human thymus. Libraries were prepared by immunoSEQ multiplex PCR; TCRdb keeps only in-frame clonotypes and omits some of them. The sample has hundreds of thousands of clones, around 87% seen once. Separately, the same data were catalogued under a study of human thymus T cells.

Specimen: thymocytes. This chain connects TRBV7-9 to TRBJ1-2, with TRBD1 as a possible D gene (6 bases). The TCR comes from a boy younger than two with a congenital heart defect. CDR3 sequence reads: CASSPRGQIANYGYTF. In DNA form, the CDR3 reads TGTGCCAGCAGCCCCCGAGGACAGATCGCTAACTATGGCTACACCTTC.